This TCR beta chain was captured by sequencing in a study of blood T cell repertoires in COVID-19. The wider study: COVID-19 samples from acute and convalescent phases originated in the United States, Italy and Spain. The analysed material was cDNA or gDNA that came from T cells, B-cell-depleted T cells, or PBMCs.

TCRdb's copy holds only in-frame clones and misses some; the assay was immunoSEQ multiplex PCR. The table lists about 70,000 clones, 88% of them singletons, with 6.4% in the top ten. Trimming at V came to 5 bases and at J to 4 bases, leaving 13 bases not matched to a gene. The CDR3 extends over 16 amino acids. Germline V gene lookup returns CDR1 MDHEN and CDR2 SYDVKM. Sequencing input: peripheral blood. The rearrangement uses TRBV28 and TRBJ1-2; TRBD1 aligns across 7 bases. The receptor was derived from a woman aged 70-85 years with acute or convalescent COVID-19. The CDR3 protein is CASSLPQAGGFYGYTF. The CDR3 DNA sequence: TGTGCCAGCAGTCTACCCCAGGCAGGGGGTTTCTATGGCTACACCTTC.